This T cell receptor beta chain was recovered during a study of T cell repertoires in cytomegalovirus infection. For the study at large: Based on public TCR beta signatures, there were indications of CMV infection and of a matching HLA type. Study-wide results and caveats: Accumulated public TCR beta family frequency recognized individuals carrying CMV together with the relevant HLA. HLA-C-restricted TCR beta clonotypes specific for CMV led the ex vivo response.

Germline V lookup: CDR1 DFQATT, CDR2 SNEGSKA (reference sequence). This CDR3 contains 16 residues. TCRdb processed the reads anew with MiXCR; each CDR3 protein has one entry. The sample records around 440,000 distinct CDR3 sequences, approximately 10% being singletons. Remarks on this clonotype: Antigen: not known. The junction shows a germline mismatch at one end, possibly a read error.

The origin of this receptor is a human donor in good health (CMV status not recorded). Some clones in this sample may be carry-over from other donors' samples. This chain uses TRBV20-1 with TRBJ1-2, with D perhaps TRBD1 (6 bases). The source material was PBMCs. CDR3 nucleotide sequence: TGCAGTGCTCCGGCCAACAGGGAGGGGAAGAACTATGGCCACACCTTC. Amino acid sequence: CSAPANREGKNYGHTF.